The sequence of this T cell receptor beta chain was determined in a study of blood T cell repertoires in COVID-19. Study-level information: The analysed material was cDNA or gDNA that came from T cells, B-cell-depleted T cells, or PBMCs.

Repertoires were generated with immunoSEQ multiplex PCR, while TCRdb's copy carries only in-frame clones and drops some. This table holds over 85,000 clones, roughly 85% found once. The J segment lost 4 bases and the V segment lost 0 bases, leaving 6 bases of the junction unmatched. The germline CDR1 and CDR2 sequences are SGHRS and YFSETQ. CDR3 length: 17 amino acids. The chain carries TRBV5-1 and TRBJ2-2, with 10 bases lining up with TRBD2. The source of this sequence is a human donor in a cohort sampled during active COVID-19. Sequenced material: peripheral blood. The CDR3 is CASSLATSGKSTGELFF. DNA for the CDR3: TGCGCCAGCAGCTTGGCAACTAGCGGGAAGAGCACCGGGGAGCTGTTTTTT.